This T cell receptor (beta chain) was identified in a study of blood T cell repertoires in COVID-19. TCRdb's table, derived via immunoSEQ multiplex PCR, lists solely in-frame clones and lacks some. The table lists 250,000 to 300,000 clones, over 85% of them singletons. This clone showed up just a few times. V was cut by 6 bases and J by 1 base, with 24 bases left in between. From germline, CDR1 is SQVTM and CDR2 ANQGSEA. This CDR3 spans 17 amino acids. The chain uses TRBV29-1 and TRBJ1-1, with D possibly TRBD1 on 5 matching bases. The clonotype comes from a woman aged 60-70 years who had recovered from COVID-19. Sequencing input: PBMCs or T cells enriched from blood (not recorded which). The CDR3, as DNA: TGCAGCGTGGTAAATTTCGGTGTAGGACATCGGAACACTGAAGCTTTCTTT. This sequence encodes CSVVNFGVGHRNTEAFF.